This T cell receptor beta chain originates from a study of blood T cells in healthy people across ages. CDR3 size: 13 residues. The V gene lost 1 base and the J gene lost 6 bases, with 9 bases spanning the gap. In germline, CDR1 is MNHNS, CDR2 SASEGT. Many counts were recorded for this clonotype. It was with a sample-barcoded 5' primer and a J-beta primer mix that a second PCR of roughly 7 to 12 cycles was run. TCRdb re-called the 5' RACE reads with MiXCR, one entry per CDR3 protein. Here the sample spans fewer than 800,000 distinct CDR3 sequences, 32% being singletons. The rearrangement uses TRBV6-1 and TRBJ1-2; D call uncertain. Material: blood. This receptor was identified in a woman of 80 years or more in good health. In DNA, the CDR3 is TGTGCCAGCAGTGAAGGGGTGCGGGATGGCTACACCTTC. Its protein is CASSEGVRDGYTF.